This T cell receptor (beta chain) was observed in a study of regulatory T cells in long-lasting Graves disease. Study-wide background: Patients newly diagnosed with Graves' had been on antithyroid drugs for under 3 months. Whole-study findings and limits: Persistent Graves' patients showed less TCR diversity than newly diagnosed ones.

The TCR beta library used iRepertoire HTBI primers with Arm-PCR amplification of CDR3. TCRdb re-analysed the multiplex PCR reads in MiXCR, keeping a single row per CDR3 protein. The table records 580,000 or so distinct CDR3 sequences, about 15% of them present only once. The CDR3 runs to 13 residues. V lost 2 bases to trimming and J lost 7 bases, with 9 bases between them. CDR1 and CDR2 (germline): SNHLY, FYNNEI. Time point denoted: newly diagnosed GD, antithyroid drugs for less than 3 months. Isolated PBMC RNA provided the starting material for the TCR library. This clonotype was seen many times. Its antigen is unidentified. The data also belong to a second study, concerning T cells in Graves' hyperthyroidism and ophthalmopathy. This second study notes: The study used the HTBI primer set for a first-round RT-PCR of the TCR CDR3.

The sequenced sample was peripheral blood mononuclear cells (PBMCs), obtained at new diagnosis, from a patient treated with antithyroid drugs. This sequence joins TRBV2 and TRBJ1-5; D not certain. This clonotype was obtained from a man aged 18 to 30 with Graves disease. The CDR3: CASSEYGTQPQHF. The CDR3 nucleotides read TGTGCCAGCAGTGAATATGGAACCCAGCCCCAGCATTTT.